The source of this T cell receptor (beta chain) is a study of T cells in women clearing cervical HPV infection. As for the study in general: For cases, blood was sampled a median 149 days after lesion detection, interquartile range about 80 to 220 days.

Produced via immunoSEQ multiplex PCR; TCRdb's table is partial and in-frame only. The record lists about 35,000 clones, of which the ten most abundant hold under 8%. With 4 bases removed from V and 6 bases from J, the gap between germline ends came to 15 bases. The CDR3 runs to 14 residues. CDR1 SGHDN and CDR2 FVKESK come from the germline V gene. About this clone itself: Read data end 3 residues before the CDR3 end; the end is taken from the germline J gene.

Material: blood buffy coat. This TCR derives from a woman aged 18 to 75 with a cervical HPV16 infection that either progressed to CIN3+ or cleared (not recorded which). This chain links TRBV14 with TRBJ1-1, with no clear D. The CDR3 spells CASSPLGVQPEAFF. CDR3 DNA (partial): TGTGCCAGCAGCCCCCTCGGGGTTCAGCCTGAA.